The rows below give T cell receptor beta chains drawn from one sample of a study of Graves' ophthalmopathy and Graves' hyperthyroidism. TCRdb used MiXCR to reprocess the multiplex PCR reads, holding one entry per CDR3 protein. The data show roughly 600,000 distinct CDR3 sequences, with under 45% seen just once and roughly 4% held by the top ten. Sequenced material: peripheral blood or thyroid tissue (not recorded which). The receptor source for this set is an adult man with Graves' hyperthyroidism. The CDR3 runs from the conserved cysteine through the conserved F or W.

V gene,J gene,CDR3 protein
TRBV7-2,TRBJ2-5,CASSDLRAGAGETQYF
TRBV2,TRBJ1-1,CASSTGLNTEAFF
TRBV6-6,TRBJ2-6,CASRDPGQGEGGANVLTF
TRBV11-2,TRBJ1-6,CASSLIRYSPLHF
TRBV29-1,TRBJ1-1,CSVSDRGRVVDTEAFF
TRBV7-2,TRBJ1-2,CASTPGQGSGYTF
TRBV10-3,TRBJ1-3,CAISESGWENTIYF
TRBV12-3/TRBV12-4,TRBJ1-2,CASGRPPDRGNGYTF
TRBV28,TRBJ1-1,CAADRVNTEAFF
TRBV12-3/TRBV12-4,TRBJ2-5,CASSPDRVEETQYF
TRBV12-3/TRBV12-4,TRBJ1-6,CASSLGRGTGYNSPLHF
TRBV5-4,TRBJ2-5,CASSRGSQETQYF
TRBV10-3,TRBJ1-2,CAISDQTWGLNYGYTF